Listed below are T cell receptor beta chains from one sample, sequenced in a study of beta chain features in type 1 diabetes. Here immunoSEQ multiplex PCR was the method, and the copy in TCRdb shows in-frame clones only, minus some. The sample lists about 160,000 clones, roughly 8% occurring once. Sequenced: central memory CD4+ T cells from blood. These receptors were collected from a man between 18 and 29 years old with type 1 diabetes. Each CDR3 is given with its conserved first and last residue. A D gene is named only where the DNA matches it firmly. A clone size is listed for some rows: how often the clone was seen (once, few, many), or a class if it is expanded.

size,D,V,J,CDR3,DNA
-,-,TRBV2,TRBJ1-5,CASTKDSGQPQHF,TGTGCCAGCACAAAGGATTCCGGGCAGCCCCAGCATTTT
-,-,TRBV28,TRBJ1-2,CASRQDYGYTF,TGTGCCAGTCGACAGGACTATGGCTACACCTTC
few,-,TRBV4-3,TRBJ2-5,CASSQGARGRGETQYF,TGCGCCAGCAGCCAGGGGGCGAGGGGGAGGGGAGAGACCCAGTACTTC
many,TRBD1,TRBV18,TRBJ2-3,CASSPADRAVDTQYF,TGTGCCAGCTCACCGGCCGACAGGGCGGTGGATACGCAGTATTTT
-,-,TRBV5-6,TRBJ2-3,CASSQQGSTDTQYF,TGTGCCAGCAGCCAGCAGGGAAGCACAGATACGCAGTATTTT
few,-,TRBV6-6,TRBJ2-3,CASRKGGGTDTQYF,TGTGCCAGCAGAAAAGGGGGAGGCACAGATACGCAGTATTTT
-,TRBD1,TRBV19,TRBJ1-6,CASSILSLGTGQVTLHF,TGTGCCAGTAGTATCCTGTCACTCGGGACAGGCCAAGTGACCCTCCACTTT
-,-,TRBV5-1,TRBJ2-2,CASSVQVPNTGELFF,TGCGCCAGCAGCGTACAGGTTCCGAACACCGGGGAGCTGTTTTTT
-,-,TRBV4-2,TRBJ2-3,CASSTGHSGVRNTDTQYF,TGTGCCAGCAGCACAGGACATTCGGGAGTAAGGAACACAGATACGCAGTATTTT
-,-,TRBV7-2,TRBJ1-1,CASSLVRGTGEAFF,TGTGCCAGCAGCTTAGTTAGAGGCACCGGTGAAGCTTTCTTT
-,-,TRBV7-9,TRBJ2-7,CASSLFRCVTYEQYF,TGTGCCAGCAGCTTATTTAGATGTGTCACCTACGAGCAGTACTTC
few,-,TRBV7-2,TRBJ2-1,CASSPLSSTNEQFF,TGTGCCAGCAGCCCCCTGTCCTCAACAAATGAGCAGTTCTTC
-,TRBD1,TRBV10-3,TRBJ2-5,CAINDRDQETQYF,TGTGCCATCAATGACAGGGACCAAGAGACCCAGTACTTC
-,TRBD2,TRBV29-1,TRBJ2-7,CSADGGAYEQYF,TGCAGCGCCGACGGGGGGGCCTACGAGCAGTACTTC
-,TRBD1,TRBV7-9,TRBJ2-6,CASSSRTGSGANVLTF,TGTGCCAGCAGCTCCCGGACAGGCTCTGGGGCCAACGTCCTGACTTTC
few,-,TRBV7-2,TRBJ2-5,CASSLFATMGETQYF,TGTGCCAGCAGCTTATTCGCGACTATGGGGGAGACCCAGTACTTC
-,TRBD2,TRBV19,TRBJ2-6,CASSRSAGGASGANVLTF,TGTGCCAGTAGTAGGTCGGCGGGAGGCGCCTCTGGGGCCAACGTCCTGACTTTC
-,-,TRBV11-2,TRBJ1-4,CASSLDTGVEEKLFF,TGTGCCAGCAGCTTAGATACGGGGGTGGAAGAAAAACTGTTTTTT
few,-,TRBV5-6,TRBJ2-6,CASSLPAGMLSGANVLTF,TGTGCCAGCAGCTTGCCGGCAGGGATGCTCTCTGGGGCCAACGTCCTGACTTTC
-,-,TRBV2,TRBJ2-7,CASSELGAISYEQYF,TGTGCCAGCAGTGAACTGGGGGCAATTTCCTACGAGCAGTACTTC
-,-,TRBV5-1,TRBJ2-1,CASSYMTRNNEQFF,TGCGCCAGCAGCTACATGACCAGGAACAATGAGCAGTTCTTC
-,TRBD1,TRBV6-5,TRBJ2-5,CASSFSRGQLSTQYF,TGTGCCAGCAGTTTTTCCAGGGGACAGCTCAGCACCCAGTACTTC
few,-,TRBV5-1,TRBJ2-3,CASSFGAGSTDTQYF,TGCGCCAGCAGCTTTGGTGCGGGGAGCACAGATACGCAGTATTTT
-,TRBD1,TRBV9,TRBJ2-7,CASSDPRTDRGGLGSYEQYF,TGTGCCAGCAGCGATCCCCGGACGGACAGGGGAGGCCTCGGCTCCTACGAGCAGTACTTC
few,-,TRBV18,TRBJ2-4,CASSPQGGGGRGNIQYF,TGTGCCAGCTCACCCCAAGGAGGAGGGGGCCGGGGGAACATTCAGTACTTC
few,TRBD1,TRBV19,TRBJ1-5,CASSHLDRGNQPQHF,TGTGCCAGTAGTCACTTGGACAGGGGCAATCAGCCCCAGCATTTT
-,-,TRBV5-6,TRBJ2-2,CASSFFGHANTGELFF,TGTGCCAGCAGCTTCTTCGGTCACGCGAACACCGGGGAGCTGTTTTTT
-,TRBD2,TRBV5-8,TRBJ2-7,CASSPRDRGLAETSYEQYF,TGTGCCAGCAGCCCGCGGGACCGAGGACTAGCGGAGACCTCCTACGAGCAGTACTTC
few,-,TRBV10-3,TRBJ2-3,CAIRSPGGSTDTQYF,TGTGCCATCAGGTCTCCTGGGGGGAGCACAGATACGCAGTATTTT
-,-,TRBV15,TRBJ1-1,CATSSRMGGTEAFF,TGTGCCACCAGCAGTAGGATGGGGGGCACTGAAGCTTTCTTT
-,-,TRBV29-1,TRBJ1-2,CSVAIQNYGYTF,TGCAGCGTTGCTATCCAAAACTATGGCTACACCTTC
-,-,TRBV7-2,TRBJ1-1,CASSSSLNTEAFF,TGTGCCAGCAGCTCTTCCCTAAACACTGAAGCTTTCTTT
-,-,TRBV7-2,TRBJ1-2,CASSFDPTDNYGYTF,TGTGCCAGCAGCTTCGATCCGACAGACAACTATGGCTACACCTTC
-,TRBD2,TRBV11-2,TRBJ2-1,CASSLGLAGEYYNEQFF,TGTGCCAGCAGCTTAGGGCTAGCGGGAGAGTACTACAATGAGCAGTTCTTC
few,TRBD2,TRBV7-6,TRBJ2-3,CASSRLAGDTDTQYF,TGTGCCAGCAGCCGACTAGCGGGAGATACAGATACGCAGTATTTT
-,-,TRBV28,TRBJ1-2,CASSSDRYGYTF,TGTGCCAGCAGTTCTGACAGATATGGCTACACCTTC
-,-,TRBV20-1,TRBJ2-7,CGGNLGYEQYF,TGCGGAGGAAACCTAGGCTACGAGCAGTACTTC
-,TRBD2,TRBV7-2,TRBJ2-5,CASSLLSGGAEETQYF,TGTGCCAGCAGTTTACTTAGCGGGGGGGCAGAAGAGACCCAGTACTTC
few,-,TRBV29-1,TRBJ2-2,CSVDGSNTGELFF,TGCAGCGTTGATGGCTCGAACACCGGGGAGCTGTTTTTT
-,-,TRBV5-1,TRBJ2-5,CASSLGGDRTQETQYF,TGCGCCAGCAGCTTGGGGGGAGACAGGACCCAAGAGACCCAGTACTTC
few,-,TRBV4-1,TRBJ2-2,CASSQDGAGGRTGELFF,TGCGCCAGCAGCCAAGATGGGGCCGGGGGGCGGACCGGGGAGCTGTTTTTT
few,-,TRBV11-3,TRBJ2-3,CASSLDGGTDTQYF,TGTGCCAGCAGCTTAGACGGAGGGACAGATACGCAGTATTTT
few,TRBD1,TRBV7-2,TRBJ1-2,CASSPGQYYGYTF,TGTGCCAGCAGCCCGGGACAGTACTATGGCTACACCTTC
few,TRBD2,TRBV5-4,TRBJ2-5,CASSLLAGAETQYF,TGTGCCAGCAGCTTACTAGCGGGAGCGGAGACCCAGTACTTC
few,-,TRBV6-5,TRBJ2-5,CASRDGGPETQYF,TGTGCCAGCAGGGACGGGGGGCCTGAGACCCAGTACTTC
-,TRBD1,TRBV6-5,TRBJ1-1,CASHRGRNTEAFF,TGTGCCAGCCACAGGGGAAGGAACACTGAAGCTTTCTTT
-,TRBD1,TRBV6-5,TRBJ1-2,CASSKWDRDYGYTF,TGTGCCAGCAGTAAATGGGACAGGGACTATGGCTACACCTTC
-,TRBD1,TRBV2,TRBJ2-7,CASRLGQGAYEQYF,TGTGCCAGCAGGCTTGGACAGGGGGCCTACGAGCAGTACTTC
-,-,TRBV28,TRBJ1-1,CASSSSGNTEAFF,TGTGCCAGCAGTTCGTCAGGGAACACTGAAGCTTTCTTT
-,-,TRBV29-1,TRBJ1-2,CSVATRAGYSNYGYTF,TGCAGCGTCGCAACCAGGGCAGGGTATTCTAACTATGGCTACACCTTC
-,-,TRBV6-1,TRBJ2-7,CASSTGQTFSEQYF,TGTGCCAGCAGTACTGGACAGACCTTTAGCGAGCAGTACTTC
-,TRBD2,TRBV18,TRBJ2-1,CASSPGTSGSNEQFF,TGTGCCAGCTCACCGGGGACTAGCGGGAGTAATGAGCAGTTCTTC
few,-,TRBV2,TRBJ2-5,CASSDFEGETQYF,TGTGCCAGCAGTGATTTCGAGGGCGAGACCCAGTACTTC
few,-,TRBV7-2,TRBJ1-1,CASSPQQGVEAFF,TGTGCCAGCAGCCCCCAACAGGGAGTCGAAGCTTTCTTT
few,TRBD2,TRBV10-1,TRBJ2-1,CASSESGRGGYNEQFF,TGCGCCAGCAGTGAGTCAGGGCGGGGGGGATACAATGAGCAGTTCTTC